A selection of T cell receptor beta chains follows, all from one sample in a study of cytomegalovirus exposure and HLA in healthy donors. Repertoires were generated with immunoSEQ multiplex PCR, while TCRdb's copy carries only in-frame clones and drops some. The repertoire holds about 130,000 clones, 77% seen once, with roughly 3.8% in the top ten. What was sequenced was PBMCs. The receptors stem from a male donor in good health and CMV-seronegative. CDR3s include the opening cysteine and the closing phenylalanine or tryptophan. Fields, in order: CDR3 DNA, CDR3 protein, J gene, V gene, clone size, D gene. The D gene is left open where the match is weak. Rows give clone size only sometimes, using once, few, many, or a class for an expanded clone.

cdr3_nt: TGTGCCAGCAGCGTAGGCGCGGCAGGGAATATGAGAGAGACCCAGTACTTC
cdr3_aa: CASSVGAAGNMRETQYF
j_call: TRBJ2-5
v_call: TRBV9
clone_size: .
d_call: .

cdr3_nt: TGCGCCAGCAGCCTGACGGCCGGGACAGGAGCAACCGGGGAGCTGTTTTTT
cdr3_aa: CASSLTAGTGATGELFF
j_call: TRBJ2-2
v_call: TRBV4-1
clone_size: .
d_call: TRBD1

cdr3_nt: TGTGCCAGCAGTTGGGGTAGCGGGAGCAATGAGCAGTTCTTC
cdr3_aa: CASSWGSGSNEQFF
j_call: TRBJ2-1
v_call: TRBV6-5
clone_size: .
d_call: TRBD2

cdr3_nt: TGTGCCAGCAGCCAACCAGGGGGTGATGAGCAGTTCTTC
cdr3_aa: CASSQPGGDEQFF
j_call: TRBJ2-1
v_call: TRBV7-2
clone_size: .
d_call: TRBD1

cdr3_nt: TGTGCCAGCAGCTTAGCTGCGGCTAGCGGGTTTATTGAGCAGTACTTC
cdr3_aa: CASSLAAASGFIEQYF
j_call: TRBJ2-7
v_call: TRBV7-6
clone_size: .
d_call: TRBD2

cdr3_nt: TGTGCCAGCAGCCCTCCGAGGGGCCAGGGGACCGGGGAGCTGTTTTTT
cdr3_aa: CASSPPRGQGTGELFF
j_call: TRBJ2-2
v_call: TRBV11-2
clone_size: .
d_call: .

cdr3_nt: TGTGCCAGCAGTTCGACTAGCGGGAGGTCCTACGAGCAGTACTTC
cdr3_aa: CASSSTSGRSYEQYF
j_call: TRBJ2-7
v_call: TRBV27
clone_size: .
d_call: TRBD2

cdr3_nt: TGTGCCAGCAGTGCCACCCGTAGCGGGTCGTTCTACGAGCAGTACTTC
cdr3_aa: CASSATRSGSFYEQYF
j_call: TRBJ2-7
v_call: TRBV9
clone_size: .
d_call: TRBD2

cdr3_nt: TGTGCCAGCACCACCCTCCGACTAGCGACCCAAGAGACCCAGTACTTC
cdr3_aa: CASTTLRLATQETQYF
j_call: TRBJ2-5
v_call: TRBV7-8
clone_size: .
d_call: TRBD2

cdr3_nt: TGTGCCAGTAGTACGACACCGAACACTGAAGCTTTCTTT
cdr3_aa: CASSTTPNTEAFF
j_call: TRBJ1-1
v_call: TRBV19
clone_size: .
d_call: .

cdr3_nt: TGTGCCAGCAGCTTAAGCCCCGGTCGGGAGACCCAGTACTTC
cdr3_aa: CASSLSPGRETQYF
j_call: TRBJ2-5
v_call: TRBV7-3
clone_size: .
d_call: .

cdr3_nt: TGCAGCGTCGGGACAATATCCTACAATGAGCAGTTCTTC
cdr3_aa: CSVGTISYNEQFF
j_call: TRBJ2-1
v_call: TRBV29-1
clone_size: .
d_call: .

cdr3_nt: TGTGCCAGCAGCTCCGGACAGGGCGGGCAAGAGACCCAGTACTTC
cdr3_aa: CASSSGQGGQETQYF
j_call: TRBJ2-5
v_call: TRBV7-2
clone_size: few
d_call: TRBD1

cdr3_nt: TGTGCCAGCAGCGCCACAGGGCAGGGAGGAAACACCATATATTTT
cdr3_aa: CASSATGQGGNTIYF
j_call: TRBJ1-3
v_call: TRBV5-4
clone_size: .
d_call: .

cdr3_nt: TGTGCCAGCAGCTTAGTCGGGGGGGCCCACGAGCAGTACTTC
cdr3_aa: CASSLVGGAHEQYF
j_call: TRBJ2-7
v_call: TRBV7-8
clone_size: .
d_call: TRBD2

cdr3_nt: TGCAGCGTTGAAGATCTGGGTCGGGTTGGGACCCAGTACTTC
cdr3_aa: CSVEDLGRVGTQYF
j_call: TRBJ2-5
v_call: TRBV29-1
clone_size: few
d_call: .

cdr3_nt: TGTGCCAGCAGCCGGGAAGGGGTAGCGGGACAAGAGACCCAGTACTTC
cdr3_aa: CASSREGVAGQETQYF
j_call: TRBJ2-5
v_call: TRBV21-1
clone_size: .
d_call: .

cdr3_nt: TGTGCCAGCAGCTCCCCGGGACTAGCCTACGAGCAGTACTTC
cdr3_aa: CASSSPGLAYEQYF
j_call: TRBJ2-7
v_call: TRBV7-9
clone_size: once
d_call: TRBD2

cdr3_nt: TGCGCCAGCAGCTCGCTAACTAGCTTCGGGAATGAGCAGTTCTTC
cdr3_aa: CASSSLTSFGNEQFF
j_call: TRBJ2-1
v_call: TRBV5-1
clone_size: once
d_call: .

cdr3_nt: TGCGCCAGCAGCTTGGGACTAGCGGGGGGGCTCCCTGAGACCCAGTACTTC
cdr3_aa: CASSLGLAGGLPETQYF
j_call: TRBJ2-5
v_call: TRBV5-1
clone_size: .
d_call: TRBD2

cdr3_nt: TGTGCCAGTAGTGACACCGGGACAGGCGGTTTCAATCAGCCCCAGCATTTT
cdr3_aa: CASSDTGTGGFNQPQHF
j_call: TRBJ1-5
v_call: TRBV19
clone_size: .
d_call: TRBD1

cdr3_nt: TGTGCCAGCTCACCGACAGGAATAGTTGAAGCTTTCTTT
cdr3_aa: CASSPTGIVEAFF
j_call: TRBJ1-1
v_call: TRBV18
clone_size: few
d_call: .

cdr3_nt: TGTGCCAGCAGGGGACAGGCTACGAACACCGGGGAGCTGTTTTTT
cdr3_aa: CASRGQATNTGELFF
j_call: TRBJ2-2
v_call: TRBV2
clone_size: .
d_call: TRBD1

cdr3_nt: TGTGCCAGCAGCTCCAATCGACGGGTTTTCGCCGAGCAGTACTTC
cdr3_aa: CASSSNRRVFAEQYF
j_call: TRBJ2-7
v_call: TRBV13
clone_size: .
d_call: .

cdr3_nt: TGTGCCAGTAGTATAAGTGTCAGATTAAGCTCCTATAATTCACCCCTCCACTTT
cdr3_aa: CASSISVRLSSYNSPLHF
j_call: TRBJ1-6
v_call: TRBV19
clone_size: once
d_call: .

cdr3_nt: TGTGCCAGCAGTCATGGGCAGGATACGCAGTATTTT
cdr3_aa: CASSHGQDTQYF
j_call: TRBJ2-3
v_call: TRBV27
clone_size: once
d_call: .

cdr3_nt: TGTGCCAGCAGAGGGGGACAGGGAGCGTCTGAAGCTTTCTTT
cdr3_aa: CASRGGQGASEAFF
j_call: TRBJ1-1
v_call: TRBV6-5
clone_size: few
d_call: TRBD1

cdr3_nt: TGTGCCAGCAGACTGATCCCGGGACTAGGCTACAATGAGCAGTTCTTC
cdr3_aa: CASRLIPGLGYNEQFF
j_call: TRBJ2-1
v_call: TRBV27
clone_size: .
d_call: TRBD2

cdr3_nt: TGCGCCAGCAGCCAAGTGGTTAGCGGGGGGTCACTCTACAATGAGCAGTTCTTC
cdr3_aa: CASSQVVSGGSLYNEQFF
j_call: TRBJ2-1
v_call: TRBV4-1
clone_size: .
d_call: TRBD2